This TCR beta chain appears in the sequencing data of a study of radiation and T cells in renal cell carcinoma. The wider study: Nephrectomy followed 15 Gy stereotactic body radiation by 4 weeks. Study-level results: Pretreatment tumor biopsies were lacking, so baseline clonotypes are unknown. From baseline, blood top tumor clonotypes peaked at 2 weeks post-radiation.

Time point noted: blood 2 weeks post-SBRT. Treatment meaning: 15 Gy SBRT to primary tumor, nephrectomy 4 weeks later. This renal cell carcinoma was of the clear cell type. With respect to this clone: Its cognate antigen is unknown.

Libraries were prepared by immunoSEQ multiplex PCR; TCRdb keeps only in-frame clonotypes and omits some of them. The sample has roughly 130,000 clones; more than 80% are singletons. The specimen was blood, collected from a patient whose treatment included radiotherapy and nephrectomy. This TCR was sampled from a woman in her sixties or seventies with renal cell carcinoma.

The CDR3 loop reads CASSHPAEENTEAFF. The CDR3 region has the DNA TGTGCCAGCAGTCACCCTGCTGAAGAGAACACTGAAGCTTTCTTT. The chain carries TRBV6-6 and TRBJ1-1, with D hard to call. Trimming removed 5 bases from V and 1 base from J, with 14 bases in between. From germline, CDR1 is MNHNY and CDR2 SVGAGI (reference sequence). The CDR3 covers 15 residues.